The 21 T cell receptor beta chains presented below share a single source sample, sequenced in a study of T cell responses to AZD1222 COVID-19 vaccine (dated by TCRdb to the early 2020s). What this sample's time point label stands for: baseline before first vaccination. The library was made by the immunoSEQ multiplex PCR assay. TCRdb mirrors the immuneACCESS table, restricted to in-frame sequences. Some clones are absent from its copies; in checked studies, under half trace to an unresolved V gene, and the reason for the others is unknown. The sample profile shows under 150,000 clones; more than 90% of them were found once. The top ten hold around 3% of the sample. Source: peripheral blood, taken on day 0 of AZD1222 vaccination. The receptors were sampled from an adult in good health.

V usage is TRBV6-5 and J usage is TRBJ1-6; D perhaps matches TRBD1 (6 bases). The CDR3 spans 14 residues. The germline gives CDR1 MNHEY, CDR2 SVGAGI. Trimming took 6 bases from V and 6 from J, leaving 12 bases between them. The CDR3 coding sequence is TGTGCCAGCAGGATGGACAGCCTTAATTCACCCCTCCACTTT. Its protein is CASRMDSLNSPLHF.

The CDR3 coding sequence is TGTGCCAGCAGCCCCGGGGACAGATCTTCACCCCTCCACTTT. Amino acids: CASSPGDRSSPLHF. The chain combines TRBV27 with TRBJ1-6; 7 nucleotides align to TRBD1. CDR1 is MNHEY and CDR2 is SMNVEV in the germline V gene (reference sequence). With 6 bases clipped from V and 9 bases from J, the junction kept 8 bases outside the gene matches. CDR3 length: 14 amino acids.

The rearrangement links TRBV4-1 to TRBJ2-3, with TRBD1 identical over 7 bases. V trimming: 2 bases; J trimming: 1 base; junction bases outside the gene matches: 3. CDR1 is MGHRA, CDR2 YSYEKL, per germline. The CDR3 totals 15 residues. The CDR3 reads CASSQLTGRTDTQYF. In DNA, the CDR3 is TGCGCCAGCAGCCAATTGACAGGGCGCACAGATACGCAGTATTTT.

CDR3 bases: TGTGCCAGTAGTTCAACAGGGGCGATCGGCACAGATACGCAGTATTTT. This codes for CASSSTGAIGTDTQYF. The V call is TRBV19, the J call TRBJ2-3; TRBD1 matches at 7 bases. The CDR3 contains 16 residues. The ends lost 5 bases at V and 1 base at J; junction bases unmatched: 9. Germline V lookup: CDR1 LNHDA, CDR2 SQIVND (reference sequence).

The chain couples TRBV5-4 to TRBJ1-1; D is uncertain. The CDR3 sequence is 13 residues long. Germline loops: CDR1 SGHNT, CDR2 YYREEE (reference sequence). The V end was cut by 1 base, the J end by 0 bases, with 4 bases between. Here the CDR3 reads CASSLWVNTEAFF. CDR3 DNA sequence: TGTGCCAGCAGCTTGTGGGTGAACACTGAAGCTTTCTTT.

The V gene is TRBV18, the J gene TRBJ1-1; D not certain. V gave up 4 bases and J gave up 1 base, with 7 bases separating them. Germline lookup yields CDR1 KGHSH and CDR2 LQKENI. The CDR3 has 13 amino acids. The CDR3, as DNA: TGTGCCAGCTCACAGAATACGAACACTGAAGCTTTCTTT. Protein product: CASSQNTNTEAFF.

The chain links TRBV12-3 or TRBV12-4 to TRBJ2-1; D call uncertain. The CDR3 runs to 13 residues. The germline V and J ends were trimmed by 3 bases and 5 bases, with 8 bases remaining between them. For the CDR3, the DNA is TGTGCCAGCAGTTTCCCACTGGACAATGAGCAGTTCTTC. Protein: CASSFPLDNEQFF.

The chain employs TRBV5-1 and TRBJ2-1; 8 bases are shared with TRBD2. Germline V gene sequence: CDR1 SGHRS, CDR2 YFSETQ. The CDR3 spans 14 residues. Trimming cost V 4 bases and J 8 bases; bases outside gene matches: 8. In nucleotides, the CDR3 is TGCGCCAGCAGCAACCGGCGGGGGGACTATGAGCAGTTCTTC. Translating gives CASSNRRGDYEQFF.

The chain joins TRBV6-1 to TRBJ1-2; 8 bases map to TRBD1. The CDR3 runs to 15 residues. V dropped 1 base and J dropped 8; count of bases not matched to a gene: 9. In germline, CDR1 is MNHNS, CDR2 SASEGT. CDR3 DNA sequence: TGTGCCAGCAGTGAAGACGGACAGGGAATTTGGGGCTACACCTTC. Translating gives CASSEDGQGIWGYTF.

This sequence joins TRBV7-3 and TRBJ1-2; TRBD1 matches 12 bases. Looked up from germline, CDR1 is SGHTA and CDR2 is FQGTGA. This CDR3 region has 16 residues. V shed 4 bases, J shed 4 bases, and the junction held 7 bases outside the gene matches. The CDR3 loop reads CASSSAGTGGAYGYTF. The DNA of the CDR3 is TGTGCCAGCAGCTCGGCCGGGACAGGGGGCGCCTATGGCTACACCTTC.

The CDR3 DNA reads TGTGCCAGCAGGAGGGACAGGGAAACCACTGAAGCTTTCTTT. Its translation is CASRRDRETTEAFF. The chain combines TRBV6-5 with TRBJ1-1; 9 nucleotides agree with TRBD1. Trimming removed 6 bases from V and 4 bases from J; junction bases left unmatched: 6. Germline V CDR1 and CDR2: MNHEY, SVGAGI. The CDR3 is 14 residues long.

In this sample, this clone turned up once. This chain uses TRBV28 with TRBJ2-7, with D unresolved. This CDR3 spans 14 amino acids. V was cut by 7 bases and J by 2 bases, with 15 bases left in between. The germline gives CDR1 MDHEN, CDR2 SYDVKM. CDR3 sequence (DNA): TGTGCCAGCAAAGGCCCTAATACTCCCTACGAGCAGTACTTC. This gives the protein CASKGPNTPYEQYF. Supplemented by reference TRBV28 and TRBJ2-7, the full variable domain reads DVKVTQSSRYLVKRTGEKVFLECVQDMDHENMFWYRQDPGLGLRLIYFSYDVKMKEKGDIPEGYSVSREKKERFSLILESASTNQTSMYLCASKGPNTPYEQYFGPGTRLTVT.

The gene calls are TRBV24-1 and TRBJ2-6, with unresolved D. Trimming took 6 bases from V and 4 from J, leaving 12 bases between them. In germline, CDR1 is KGHDR, CDR2 SFDVKD. The CDR3 has 15 residues. CDR3 nucleotides: TGTGCCACCAGTCGGCGAGCCACCGGGGCCAACGTCCTGACTTTC. Protein: CATSRRATGANVLTF.

V gene TRBV11-2 combines with J gene TRBJ2-5; D tentatively reads TRBD1 or TRBD2 (6 bases each). CDR1 is SGHAT, CDR2 FQNNGV, per germline. Trimming left V 7 bases short and J 5 bases short, with 14 bases between. CDR3 length equals 13 residues. Here the CDR3 reads CASTRGGSETQYF. DNA for the CDR3: TGTGCCAGCACCAGAGGGGGGTCCGAGACCCAGTACTTC. Full variable domain (missing parts from reference TRBV11-2 and TRBJ2-5): EAGVAQSPRYKIIEKRQSVAFWCNPISGHATLYWYQQILGQGPKLLIQFQNNGVVDDSQLPKDRFSAERLKGVDSTLKIQPAKLEDSAVYLCASTRGGSETQYFGPGTRLLVL.

The chain couples TRBV19 to TRBJ1-3; weak D call: TRBD1 (5 bases). CDR1 is LNHDA, CDR2 SQIVND, per germline (reference sequence). V lost 8 bases and J lost 3, with 8 bases in between. The CDR3 is 12 amino acids. CDR3 sequence (DNA): TGTGCCAGTGGGACGGGTGGAAACACCATATATTTT. This gives the protein CASGTGGNTIYF.

The V call is TRBV10-2, the J call TRBJ2-3; 10 bases are shared with TRBD2. The germline V gene has CDR1 WSHSY and CDR2 SAAADI. The CDR3 consists of 18 residues. Trimming at V came to 0 bases and at J to 2 bases, leaving 8 bases not matched to a gene. The CDR3 is CASSESWASGSVTDTQYF. The CDR3 DNA reads TGCGCCAGCAGTGAGTCGTGGGCTAGCGGGAGCGTCACAGATACGCAGTATTTT.

The J gene is TRBJ2-1, the V gene TRBV7-2; D is undetermined. This CDR3 contains 13 residues. V was clipped by 1 base and J by 2 bases, with 3 bases between them. Per the germline V gene, CDR1 is SGHTA and CDR2 is FQGNSA. In DNA, the CDR3 is TGTGCCAGCAGCTTAGTTACCTACAATGAGCAGTTCTTC. Protein product: CASSLVTYNEQFF. Full variable domain (missing parts from reference TRBV7-2 and TRBJ2-1): GAGVSQSPSNKVTEKGKDVELRCDPISGHTALYWYRQSLGQGLEFLIYFQGNSAPDKSGLPSDRFSAERTGGSVSTLTIQRTQQEDSAVYLCASSLVTYNEQFFGPGTRLTVL.

This sequence joins TRBV7-8 and TRBJ2-1; maybe TRBD2 (6 bases). Germline CDR1 and CDR2: SGHVS and FQNEAQ. The CDR3 is made up of 16 amino acids. The V and J ends lost 3 bases and 3 bases respectively, with 15 bases between them. This chain's CDR3 is CASSFSASGHYNEQFF. DNA for the CDR3: TGTGCCAGCAGCTTTTCGGCGAGCGGGCACTACAATGAGCAGTTCTTC.

The rearrangement links TRBV10-3 to TRBJ1-5; D is uncertain. Germline assignment: CDR1 ENHRY and CDR2 SYGVKD. V lost 4 bases and J 0 bases, leaving 7 bases between the germline ends. This CDR3 has 14 amino acids. CDR3 DNA sequence: TGTGCCATCAGTGTCAGTAATAGCAATCAGCCCCAGCATTTT. Its protein product is CAISVSNSNQPQHF.

This clone was observed once. The V call is TRBV2, the J call TRBJ2-7, with TRBD1 matching over 11 bases. The CDR3 runs to 13 residues. V dropped 9 bases and J dropped 5; count of bases not matched to a gene: 6. Germline V gene sequence: CDR1 SNHLY, CDR2 FYNNEI. CDR3 loop: CARDRDRGNEQYF. CDR3 DNA: TGTGCCAGGGACCGGGACAGGGGGAACGAGCAGTACTTC.

J is TRBJ1-4 and V is TRBV19, with 7 nucleotides matching TRBD1. The CDR3 is 14 amino acids. The trim removed 5 bases at V and 8 bases at J, leaving 8 bases unmatched. Germline lookup yields CDR1 LNHDA and CDR2 SQIVND (reference sequence). The CDR3, as DNA: TGTGCCAGTAGTTTACGACAGGGTGAGGAAAAACTGTTTTTT. Protein product: CASSLRQGEEKLFF.